The clone carrying this TCR beta chain has at least ten counts. Its specificity is unknown. The data stem from a study of Graves' ophthalmopathy and Graves' hyperthyroidism. Study-wide context: At initial diagnosis, peripheral blood was obtained, and this preceded any treatment. Study-wide findings and caveats: Sensitivity of about 90% and specificity of about 81% were achieved when a 13-signature model separated ophthalmopathy from stable hyperthyroidism.

Amplification of TCR beta CDR3 regions used RNA transcripts. HTBI-primed RT-PCR formed the first round, and a multiplex PCR formed the second. Via MiXCR, TCRdb re-called the multiplex PCR reads, giving one row per CDR3 protein. Seen here are 150,000 to 200,000 distinct CDR3 sequences, 39% observed once, and the top ten hold 8% to 9.5%. The receptor was derived from a man aged 30 to 39 with Graves' ophthalmopathy. Sequenced input: peripheral blood.

The CDR3, as DNA: TGCGCCAGCAGCGCCGGACAGGGCTCCGCCAAAAACATTCAGTACTTC. Translation: CASSAGQGSAKNIQYF. V and J are TRBV5-1 and TRBJ2-4; 8 nucleotides align to TRBD1. This CDR3 comprises 16 residues. Germline lookup yields CDR1 SGHRS and CDR2 YFSETQ. With 4 bases clipped from V and 1 base from J, the junction kept 7 bases outside the gene matches.